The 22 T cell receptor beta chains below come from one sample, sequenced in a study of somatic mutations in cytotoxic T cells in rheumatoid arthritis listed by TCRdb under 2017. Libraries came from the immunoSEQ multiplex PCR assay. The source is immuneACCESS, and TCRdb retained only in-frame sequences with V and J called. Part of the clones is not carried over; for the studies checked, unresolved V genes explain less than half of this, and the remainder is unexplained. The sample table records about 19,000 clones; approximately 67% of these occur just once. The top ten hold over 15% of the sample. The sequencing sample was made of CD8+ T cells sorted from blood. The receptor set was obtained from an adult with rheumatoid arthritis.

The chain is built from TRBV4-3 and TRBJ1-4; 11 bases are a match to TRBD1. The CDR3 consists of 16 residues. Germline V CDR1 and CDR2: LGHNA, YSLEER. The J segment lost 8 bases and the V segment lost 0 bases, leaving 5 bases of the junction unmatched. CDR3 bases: TGCGCCAGCAGCCAAGATCTGGGACAGGGGGGGGAAAAACTGTTTTTT. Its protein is CASSQDLGQGGEKLFF.

The CDR3 nucleotides are TGTGCCAGCAGCTTTGGGAGCTCCTATAATTCACCCCTCCACTTT. It translates to CASSFGSSYNSPLHF. The gene calls are TRBV11-1 and TRBJ1-6; no firm D call. Germline loops: CDR1 SGHAT, CDR2 FQDESV (reference sequence). This CDR3 is built from 15 residues. V lost 3 bases, J lost 0 bases, and 6 bases lay in between.

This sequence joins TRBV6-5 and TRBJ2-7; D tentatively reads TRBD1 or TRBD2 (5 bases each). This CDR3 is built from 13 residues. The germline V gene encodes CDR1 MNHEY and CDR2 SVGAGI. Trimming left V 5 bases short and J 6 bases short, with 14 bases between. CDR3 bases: TGTGCCAGCAGTCCCGGGACCGCCTTCGAGCAGTACTTC. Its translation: CASSPGTAFEQYF.

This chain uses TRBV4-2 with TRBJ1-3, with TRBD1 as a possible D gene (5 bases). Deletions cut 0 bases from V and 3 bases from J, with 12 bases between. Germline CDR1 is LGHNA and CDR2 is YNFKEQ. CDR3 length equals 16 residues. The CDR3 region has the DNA TGTGCCAGCAGCCAAGATCAGGGTTTAAGTGGAAACACCATATATTTT. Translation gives CASSQDQGLSGNTIYF.

CDR3 sequence (DNA): TGTGCCAGCAGCCAAGCTGGGGTGAGCACAGATACGCAGTATTTT. Amino acids: CASSQAGVSTDTQYF. The chain employs TRBV4-2 and TRBJ2-3; D is ambiguous. V was cut by 1 base and J by 0 bases, with 8 bases left in between. This CDR3 comprises 15 residues. Germline V gene sequence: CDR1 LGHNA, CDR2 YNFKEQ.

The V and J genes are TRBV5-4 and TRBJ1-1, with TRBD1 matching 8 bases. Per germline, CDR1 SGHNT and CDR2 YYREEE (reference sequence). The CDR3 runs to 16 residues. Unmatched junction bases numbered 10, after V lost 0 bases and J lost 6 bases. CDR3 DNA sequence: TGTGCCAGCAGCTTGGGGGGGCCACAGGGGGGGGCTGAAGCTTTCTTT. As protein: CASSLGGPQGGAEAFF.

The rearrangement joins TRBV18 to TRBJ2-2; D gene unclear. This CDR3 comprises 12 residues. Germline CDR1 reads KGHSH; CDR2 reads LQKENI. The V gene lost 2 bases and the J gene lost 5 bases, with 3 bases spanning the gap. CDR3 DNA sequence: TGTGCCAGCTCACCAAGTACCGGGGAGCTGTTTTTT. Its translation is CASSPSTGELFF.

The CDR3 nucleotides are TGTGCCAGCAGCTTAGAGGGGGGGGACTACGAGCAGTACTTC. As protein: CASSLEGGDYEQYF. The chain carries TRBV7-9 and TRBJ2-7, with D perhaps matching TRBD2 (7 bases). The V end was cut by 1 base, the J end by 3 bases, with 10 bases between. In germline, CDR1 is SEHNR, CDR2 FQNEAQ (reference sequence). The CDR3 has 14 residues.

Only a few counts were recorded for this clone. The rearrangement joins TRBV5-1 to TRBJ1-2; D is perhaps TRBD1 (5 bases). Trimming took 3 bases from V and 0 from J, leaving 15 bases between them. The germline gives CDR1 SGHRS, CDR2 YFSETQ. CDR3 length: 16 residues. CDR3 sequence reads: CASSSEGTQTNYGYTF. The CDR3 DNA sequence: TGCGCCAGCAGCTCGGAAGGGACGCAAACTAACTATGGCTACACCTTC.

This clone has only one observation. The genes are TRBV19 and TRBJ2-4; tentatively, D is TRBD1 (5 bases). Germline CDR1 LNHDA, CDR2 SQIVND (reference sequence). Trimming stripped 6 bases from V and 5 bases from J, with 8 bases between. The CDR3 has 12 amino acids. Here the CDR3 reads CASSEGENIQYF. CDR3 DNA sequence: TGTGCCAGTAGCGAAGGGGAAAACATTCAGTACTTC.

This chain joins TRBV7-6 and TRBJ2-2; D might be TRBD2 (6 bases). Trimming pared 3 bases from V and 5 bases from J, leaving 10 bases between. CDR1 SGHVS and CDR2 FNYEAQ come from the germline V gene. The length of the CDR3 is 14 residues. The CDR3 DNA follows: TGTGCCAGCAGCTTGGGCCTAGCGACCGGGGAGCTGTTTTTT. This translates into CASSLGLATGELFF.

The CDR3 loop is CASSQDEASGSTDTQYF. CDR3 nucleotides: TGCGCCAGCAGCCAAGATGAAGCTAGCGGTAGCACAGATACGCAGTATTTT. J is TRBJ2-3 and V is TRBV4-1; 7 nucleotides line up with TRBD2. After removal of 0 bases from V and 0 bases from J, the junction contained 6 bases not matched to a gene. This CDR3 has 17 residues. Germline V gives CDR1 MGHRA, CDR2 YSYEKL.

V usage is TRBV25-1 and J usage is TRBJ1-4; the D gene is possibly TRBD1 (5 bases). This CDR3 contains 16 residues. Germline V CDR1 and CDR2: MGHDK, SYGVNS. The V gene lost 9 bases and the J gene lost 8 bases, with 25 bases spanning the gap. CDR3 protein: CASQGSMEGPGEKLFF. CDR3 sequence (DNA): TGTGCCAGTCAAGGAAGCATGGAGGGGCCAGGGGAAAAACTGTTTTTT. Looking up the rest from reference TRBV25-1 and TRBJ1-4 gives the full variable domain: EADIYQTPRYLVIGTGKKITLECSQTMGHDKMYWYQQDPGMELHLIHYSYGVNSTEKGDLSSESTVSRIRTEHFPLTLESARPSHTSQYLCASQGSMEGPGEKLFFGSGTQLSVL.

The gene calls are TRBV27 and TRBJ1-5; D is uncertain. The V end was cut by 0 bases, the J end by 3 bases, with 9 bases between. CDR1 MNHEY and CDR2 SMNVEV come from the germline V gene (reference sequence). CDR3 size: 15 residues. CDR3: CASSLSGTTNQPQHF. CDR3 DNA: TGTGCCAGCAGTTTATCCGGTACTACCAATCAGCCCCAGCATTTT.

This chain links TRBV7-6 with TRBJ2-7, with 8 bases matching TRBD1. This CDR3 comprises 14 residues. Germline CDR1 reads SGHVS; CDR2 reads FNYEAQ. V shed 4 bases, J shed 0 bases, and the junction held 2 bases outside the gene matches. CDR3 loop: CASSWGQDSYEQYF. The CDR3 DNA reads TGTGCCAGCAGCTGGGGACAGGACTCCTACGAGCAGTACTTC. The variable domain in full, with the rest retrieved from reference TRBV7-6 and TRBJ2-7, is GAGVSQSPRYKVTKRGQDVALRCDPISGHVSLYWYRQALGQGPEFLTYFNYEAQQDKSGLPNDRFSAERPEGSISTLTIQRTEQRDSAMYRCASSWGQDSYEQYFGPGTRLTVT.

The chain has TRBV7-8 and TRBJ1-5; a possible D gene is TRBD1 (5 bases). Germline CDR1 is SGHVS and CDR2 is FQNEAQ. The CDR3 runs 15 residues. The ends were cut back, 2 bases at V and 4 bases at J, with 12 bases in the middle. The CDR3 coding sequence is TGTGCCAGCAGCTTACAGGGCCCTCTTAATCAGCCCCAGCATTTT. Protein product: CASSLQGPLNQPQHF.

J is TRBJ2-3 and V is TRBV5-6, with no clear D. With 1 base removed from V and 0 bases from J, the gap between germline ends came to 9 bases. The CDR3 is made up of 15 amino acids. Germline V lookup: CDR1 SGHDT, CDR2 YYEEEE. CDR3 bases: TGTGCCAGCAGCTTGTTCGAAAGAAGCACAGATACGCAGTATTTT. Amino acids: CASSLFERSTDTQYF.

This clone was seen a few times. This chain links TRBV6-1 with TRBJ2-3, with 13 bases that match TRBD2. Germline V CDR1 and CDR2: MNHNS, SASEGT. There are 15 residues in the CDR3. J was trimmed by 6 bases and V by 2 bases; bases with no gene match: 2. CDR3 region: CASSETSGGADTQYF. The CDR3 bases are TGTGCCAGCAGTGAAACTAGCGGGGGGGCCGATACGCAGTATTTT.

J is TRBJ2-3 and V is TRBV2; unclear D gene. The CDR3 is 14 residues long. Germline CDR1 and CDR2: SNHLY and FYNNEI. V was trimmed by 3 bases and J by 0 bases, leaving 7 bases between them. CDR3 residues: CASSEVRSTDTQYF. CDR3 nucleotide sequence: TGTGCCAGCAGTGAGGTCAGGAGCACAGATACGCAGTATTTT.

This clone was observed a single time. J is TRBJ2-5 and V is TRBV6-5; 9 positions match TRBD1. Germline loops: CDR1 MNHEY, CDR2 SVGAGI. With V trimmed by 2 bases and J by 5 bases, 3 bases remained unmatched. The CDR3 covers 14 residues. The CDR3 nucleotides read TGTGCCAGCAGTTACCGACAGGGGGTGGAGACCCAGTACTTC. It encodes CASSYRQGVETQYF.

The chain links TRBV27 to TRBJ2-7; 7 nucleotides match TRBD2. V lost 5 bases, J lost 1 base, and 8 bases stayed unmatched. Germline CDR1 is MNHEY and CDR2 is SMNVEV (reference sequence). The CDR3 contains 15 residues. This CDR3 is CASSPTSFGSYEQYF. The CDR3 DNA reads TGTGCCAGCAGTCCGACTAGCTTCGGTTCCTACGAGCAGTACTTC.

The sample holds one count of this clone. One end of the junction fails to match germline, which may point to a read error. The CDR3: CTSTLGADTHNEQFF. The CDR3 region has the DNA TGTACCAGCACCTTGGGGGCGGACACCCACAATGAGCAGTTCTTC. The genes are TRBV11-1 and TRBJ2-1, with D tentatively TRBD1 (6 bases). The CDR3 is made up of 15 amino acids. Germline V gene data show CDR1 as SGHAT and CDR2 as FQDESV (reference sequence).